The T cell receptor beta chain under discussion was sequenced for a study of T cell repertoires in cytomegalovirus infection (dated by TCRdb to about 2019). As for the study more broadly: Donor HLA type was relevant to the analysis, because carriage of CMV infection together with the matching HLA type was indicated by public TCR beta signatures.

This clonotype has a count of ten or more. It has no known antigen specificity. Qualities for individual bases were not recorded, and no much larger clone is one base off. Paper-wide results and their limitations: The ex vivo response was dominated by HLA-C-restricted CMV-specific TCR beta clonotypes, and the single most frequent clonotype in two of eight donors was supplied by these HLA-C-restricted clonotypes. In both this cohort and an independent cohort of under 450 donors, the cumulative frequency of public TCR beta family members distinguished carriers of CMV infection plus the relevant HLA type.

CDR1 and CDR2, per the germline V gene, are SGHDT and YYEEEE. Taken from cysteine to phenylalanine, the CDR3 has 16 residues. The sequence is cut down to CDR3 DNA, 48 bases in frame from base 1. Deletion took 4 bases off V and 4 bases off J, with a span of 18 bases between the germline ends. Sequencer: Illumina HiSeq 1500. TCRdb cleaned the public reads at Q25 with fastp, built clones with MiXCR and kept in-frame beta chains. A single entry per CDR3 protein holds the most common genes and DNA from its merged rows. This sample has 110,000 to 150,000 distinct CDR3 sequences in its table, and about 6% of those were observed once. The ten largest clones add up to more than 15% of the sample.

The specimen sequenced was PBMCs. The chain joins TRBV5-6 to TRBJ2-1, and possibly TRBD2, on 6 matching bases. The TCR comes from a human donor in good health (CMV status not recorded). Some clones in this sample may be carry-over from other donors' samples. The CDR3 region: CASSILRDLLYNEQFF. The nucleotide sequence is given as TGTGCCAGCAGCATCCTTCGGGACTTACTTTACAATGAGCAGTTCTTC.